One and the same sample provided the 18 T cell receptor beta chains below, sequenced in a study of a mutant IDH1 vaccine in newly diagnosed glioma. These receptors are not linked to any known antigen. Time point specified: week 5, during vaccination. Topical imiquimod accompanied each vaccine dose, which consisted of 300 ug of mutant IDH1 20-mer peptide. Clones were read by immunoSEQ multiplex PCR, and TCRdb kept only the in-frame ones, dropping some. Among more than 35,000 clones listed, 80% to 90% were seen once. This specimen was PBMCs, taken from a glioma patient whose treatment included an IDH1 peptide vaccine. These receptors were obtained from a man aged 40-55 years with glioma.

The V call is TRBV5-6, the J call TRBJ2-3, with 7 positions matching TRBD1. Germline CDR1 reads SGHDT; CDR2 reads YYEEEE. The CDR3 consists of 16 residues. After removal of 2 bases from V and 4 bases from J, the junction contained 10 bases not matched to a gene. The CDR3 DNA reads as TGTGCCAGCAGCTTAGGTCGGACAGGTTTATCAGATACGCAGTATTTT. Translation gives CASSLGRTGLSDTQYF.

This rearrangement joins TRBV2 to TRBJ1-1; D remains unclear. This CDR3 contains 13 residues. Trimming removed 4 bases from V and 3 bases from J, with 9 bases in between. Per the germline V gene, CDR1 is SNHLY and CDR2 is FYNNEI. The CDR3 bases are TGTGCCAGCAGTGCCCAGTTCGACACTGAAGCTTTCTTT. This codes for CASSAQFDTEAFF.

The chain couples TRBV11-2 to TRBJ2-1; tentatively, D is TRBD1 (5 bases). The CDR3 covers 11 residues. V dropped 5 bases and J dropped 10 bases, with 9 bases sitting between them. CDR1 is SGHAT, CDR2 FQNNGV, per germline. The DNA of the CDR3 is TGTGCCAGCAGCCCCCGACAGGAGCAGTTCTTC. It specifies CASSPRQEQFF.

This chain joins TRBV5-1 and TRBJ1-1, with D possibly TRBD1 on 5 matching bases. Trimming removed 2 bases from V and 5 bases from J, with 7 bases in between. The CDR3 runs to 12 residues. Looked up from germline, CDR1 is SGHRS and CDR2 is YFSETQ. The CDR3 DNA sequence: TGCGCCAGCAGCTTCGGGGGGACTGAAGCTTTCTTT. This sequence encodes CASSFGGTEAFF.

This chain links TRBV19 with TRBJ1-2; 7 nucleotides match TRBD1. With V trimmed by 0 bases and J by 5 bases, 6 bases remained unmatched. Germline V CDR1 and CDR2: LNHDA, SQIVND (reference sequence). The length of the CDR3 is 15 residues. CDR3 amino acids: CASSIDDRASYGYTF. The CDR3, as DNA: TGTGCCAGTAGTATAGATGACAGGGCGAGTTATGGCTACACCTTC.

This chain joins TRBV15 and TRBJ2-6; no firm D call. Germline V gene lookup returns CDR1 LNHNV and CDR2 YYDKDF (reference sequence). This CDR3 spans 18 amino acids. With 4 bases removed from V and 0 bases from J, the gap between germline ends came to 16 bases. CDR3 residues: CATSTRLPAYSGANVLTF. In DNA form, the CDR3 reads TGTGCCACCAGCACTAGGCTCCCGGCCTACTCTGGGGCCAACGTCCTGACTTTC.

The chain links TRBV7-7 to TRBJ2-7; 12 bases align to TRBD1. J lost 6 bases, V lost 5 bases, and 5 bases had no gene match. Germline CDR1 and CDR2: SSHAT and FNYEAQ (reference sequence). The CDR3 runs 14 residues. The DNA for the CDR3 is TGTGCCAGCAGCCGGGGACAGGGGGCCGGCGAGCAGTACTTC. It yields the protein CASSRGQGAGEQYF.

J is TRBJ2-5 and V is TRBV11-2, with unresolved D. The germline gives CDR1 SGHAT, CDR2 FQNNGV. This CDR3 is built from 16 residues. V lost 1 base and J lost 4, with 16 bases in between. CDR3 coding DNA: TGTGCCAGCAGCTTAGCAATTGGGGTTGGTGCAGAGACCCAGTACTTC. Residues: CASSLAIGVGAETQYF.

This clone has only a few counts. CDR3 in DNA: TGTGCCAGCTCGGACGGGGTATACGAGCAGTACTTC. Translating gives CASSDGVYEQYF. The gene calls are TRBV6-6 and TRBJ2-7; D might be TRBD2 (5 bases). CDR1 is MNHNY, CDR2 SVGAGI, per germline (reference sequence). The ends were cut back, 8 bases at V and 4 bases at J, with 12 bases in the middle. This CDR3 region has 12 residues.

The chain combines TRBV4-2 with TRBJ2-5; 10 nucleotides agree with TRBD2. V shed 0 bases and J 4 bases; nucleotides not matched to a gene: 5. This CDR3 is 16 amino acids long. Germline CDR1 and CDR2: LGHNA and YNFKEQ. Here the CDR3 DNA reads TGTGCCAGCAGCCAAGACCCTAGCGGGAGATCAGAGACCCAGTACTTC. It is translated as CASSQDPSGRSETQYF.

This rearrangement joins TRBV7-3 to TRBJ2-2, with 9 bases lining up with TRBD1. This CDR3 has 17 amino acids. Germline V CDR1 and CDR2: SGHTA, FQGTGA. The trim removed 5 bases at V and 2 bases at J, leaving 9 bases unmatched. CDR3 sequence: CASSLQGAFPNTGELFF. The CDR3 DNA sequence: TGTGCCAGCAGCCTACAGGGGGCGTTCCCTAACACCGGGGAGCTGTTTTTT.

In DNA form, the CDR3 reads TGCGCCAGCGGGACCTCATTTTCAGATACGCAGTATTTT. It translates to CASGTSFSDTQYF. This chain uses TRBV5-1 with TRBJ2-3, with D tentatively TRBD1 or TRBD2 (5 bases each). From germline, CDR1 is SGHRS and CDR2 YFSETQ. Trimming took off 7 bases at V and 4 bases at J, with 13 bases between the two ends. The CDR3 extends over 13 amino acids.

A few counts support this clone. V gene TRBV29-1 combines with J gene TRBJ1-1, with unresolved D. Trimming removed 2 bases from V and 11 bases from J, with 18 bases in between. The CDR3 extends over 13 amino acids. Germline loops: CDR1 SQVTM, CDR2 ANQGSEA. The CDR3, as DNA: TGCAGCGTTGAACAGCAGAAGAGAGGGAGGGCTTTCTTT. Translation gives CSVEQQKRGRAFF.

The chain is built from TRBV10-1 and TRBJ2-1, with D maybe TRBD1 (6 bases). The CDR3 covers 14 residues. Germline V gene lookup returns CDR1 WNHNN and CDR2 SYGVQD (reference sequence). V was shortened by 9 bases and J by 7 bases, with 19 bases between the two germline ends. The CDR3 reads CARPQNGTYNEQFF. The CDR3 coding sequence is TGCGCCAGACCCCAGAACGGGACATATAATGAGCAGTTCTTC.

The V and J genes are TRBV6-5 and TRBJ1-2; D is undetermined. Trimming removed 0 bases at V and 7 bases at J, with 9 bases between. CDR1 and CDR2 (germline): MNHEY, SVGAGI. The CDR3 runs 13 residues. CDR3 protein: CASSYSGVSGYTF. CDR3 nucleotide sequence: TGTGCCAGCAGTTACTCAGGAGTCTCTGGCTACACCTTC.

The V call is TRBV7-2, the J call TRBJ2-3; 10 nucleotides align to TRBD2. Germline V gene lookup returns CDR1 SGHTA and CDR2 FQGNSA. V was pared by 4 bases and J by 3 bases, with 7 bases of the junction left unmatched. This CDR3 has 16 amino acids. This CDR3 reads CASSWGASGGTDTQYF. The CDR3 DNA follows: TGTGCCAGCAGCTGGGGAGCTAGCGGGGGTACAGATACGCAGTATTTT.

V and J are TRBV2 and TRBJ2-7; D assignment may be TRBD1 or TRBD2 (5 bases each). CDR3 length equals 15 residues. Trimming took 2 bases from V and 8 from J, leaving 19 bases between them. CDR1 SNHLY and CDR2 FYNNEI come from the germline V gene. CDR3 protein: CASSETETVGEKQYF. The CDR3 bases are TGTGCCAGCAGTGAAACCGAGACAGTTGGGGAGAAGCAGTACTTC.

The rearrangement uses TRBV6-6 and TRBJ2-1, with 13 positions matching TRBD2. CDR3 size: 15 residues. After removal of 5 bases from V and 5 bases from J, the junction contained 3 bases not matched to a gene. Per germline, CDR1 MNHNY and CDR2 SVGAGI (reference sequence). CDR3 DNA: TGTGCCAGCAGTCTTGGGACTAGCGGGAACAATGAGCAGTTCTTC. It specifies CASSLGTSGNNEQFF.